The clone carrying this TCR beta chain was observed a few times. CDR3 length equals 14 residues. Trimming took 6 bases from V and 5 from J; bases not matched to a gene: 4. From germline, CDR1 is KGHDR and CDR2 SFDVKD. Pregnant or lactating patients were excluded, as were those with uncontrolled infection or other autoimmune disease. This sample is part of a study of T cells in Graves' hyperthyroidism and ophthalmopathy. Study-level background: Blood was drawn when the patient was first diagnosed and still untreated.

Amplified regions were TCR beta CDR3 sequences from RNA transcripts. First-round RT-PCR with HTBI primers amplified the TCR CDR3 region. TCRdb re-called the multiplex PCR reads with MiXCR, one entry per CDR3 protein. Of 200,000 or so distinct CDR3 sequences listed, around a sixth are singletons. The sequencing sample was made of blood. The receptor was derived from a woman aged 45-59 years with Graves' hyperthyroidism. The V and J genes are TRBV24-1 and TRBJ2-3, with 10 bases fitting TRBD2. CDR3 bases: TGTGCCACCAGTTTAGCGGGAGGTGTAGATACGCAGTATTTT. As protein: CATSLAGGVDTQYF.